The 18 T cell receptor beta chains below were found in one sample sequenced in a study of blood T cell repertoires in COVID-19. The assay was immunoSEQ multiplex PCR, and TCRdb's table has in-frame clones only and misses some. The table lists roughly 280,000 clones, over 75% of them singletons, with under 3% in the top ten. The specimen sequenced was PBMCs or T cells enriched from blood (not recorded which). The source is a woman in her late teens or twenties who had recovered from COVID-19.

The CDR3 DNA reads TGTGCCAGCAGCTTAGGGACAGGGGGCGCCCAGCCCCAGCATTTT. Residues: CASSLGTGGAQPQHF. The chain recombines TRBV7-9 with TRBJ1-5; 11 bases are shared with TRBD1. CDR1 and CDR2 (germline): SEHNR, FQNEAQ (reference sequence). V shed 1 base, J shed 7 bases, and the junction held 3 bases outside the gene matches. This CDR3 has 15 residues.

The sample holds many counts of this clone. V and J are TRBV21-1 and TRBJ1-2. TRBV21-1 is described as a pseudogene. The CDR3 consists of 23 residues. As DNA, the CDR3 is TGTGCCAGCAGCCCCCCCCGGGTGAGGGTCCGTATTAACCCTCAGGCTCACCTCTATGGCTACACCTTC. Its translation: CASSPPRVRVRINPQAHLYGYTF.

The chain recombines TRBV19 with TRBJ1-3; tentative D call: TRBD1 (6 bases). This CDR3 region has 15 residues. Germline V gene data show CDR1 as LNHDA and CDR2 as SQIVND (reference sequence). Trimming cost V 5 bases and J 0 bases, with 11 bases left between them. The CDR3 loop is CASSAATGSGNTIYF. DNA of the CDR3: TGTGCCAGTAGTGCAGCGACAGGCTCTGGAAACACCATATATTTT.

The V and J genes are TRBV7-9 and TRBJ2-7; tentative D call: TRBD1 (6 bases). Germline CDR1 SEHNR, CDR2 FQNEAQ (reference sequence). V shed 1 base and J shed 4 bases, with 11 bases lying between them. The CDR3 runs to 14 residues. CDR3 DNA sequence: TGTGCCAGCAGCTTAGGGGACATTAGGTACGAGCAGTACTTC. It yields the protein CASSLGDIRYEQYF. Looking up the rest from reference TRBV7-9 and TRBJ2-7 gives the full variable domain: DTGVSQNPRHKITKRGQNVTFRCDPISEHNRLYWYRQTLGQGPEFLTYFQNEAQLEKSRLLSDRFSAERPKGSFSTLEIQRTEQGDSAMYLCASSLGDIRYEQYFGPGTRLTVT.

The CDR3 protein is CASSPLTGLGGYTF. The CDR3 bases are TGCGCCAGCAGTCCCTTGACAGGACTAGGAGGCTACACCTTC. This chain joins TRBV10-2 and TRBJ1-2; maybe TRBD1 (6 bases). Germline V gene sequence: CDR1 WSHSY, CDR2 SAAADI. Trimming removed 5 bases at V and 8 bases at J, with 18 bases between. CDR3 size: 14 residues.

The genes are TRBV2 and TRBJ1-5; D remains unclear. The CDR3 loop spans 15 amino acids. Trimming took 5 bases from V and 6 from J, leaving 17 bases between them. Per the germline V gene, CDR1 is SNHLY and CDR2 is FYNNEI. CDR3 region: CASSSHPLSVQPQHF. The CDR3 coding sequence is TGTGCCAGCAGTTCTCACCCCTTATCGGTTCAGCCCCAGCATTTT. Looking up the rest from reference TRBV2 and TRBJ1-5 gives the full variable domain: EPEVTQTPSHQVTQMGQEVILRCVPISNHLYFYWYRQILGQKVEFLVSFYNNEISEKSEIFDDQFSVERPDGSNFTLKIRSTKLEDSAMYFCASSSHPLSVQPQHFGDGTRLSIL.

The V gene is TRBV20-1, the J gene TRBJ1-1, with D unresolved. V was shortened by 7 bases and J by 1 base, with 7 bases between the two germline ends. The germline V gene encodes CDR1 DFQATT and CDR2 SNEGSKA (reference sequence). This CDR3 spans 11 amino acids. CDR3 sequence (DNA): TGCAGTGGAGGGTGGAACACTGAAGCTTTCTTT. It translates to CSGGWNTEAFF.

V gene TRBV15 combines with J gene TRBJ2-1, with 7 positions matching TRBD2. Germline lookup yields CDR1 LNHNV and CDR2 YYDKDF (reference sequence). V gave up 3 bases and J gave up 8 bases; unmatched junction bases: 4. The CDR3 runs 13 residues. The CDR3 DNA is TGTGCCACCAGCAGGGGGGGGTTTCATGAGCAGTTCTTC. Protein product: CATSRGGFHEQFF.

The rearrangement joins TRBV3-1 (or the pseudogene TRBV3-2) to TRBJ2-1; maybe TRBD2 (5 bases). The CDR3 totals 13 residues. Per germline, CDR1 LGHDT and CDR2 YNNKEL (reference sequence). With 6 bases removed from V and 10 bases from J, the gap between germline ends came to 16 bases. The CDR3 region is CASSRVEASEQFF. The CDR3 DNA reads as TGTGCCAGCAGTCGGGTGGAGGCTAGCGAGCAGTTCTTC.

This rearrangement joins TRBV18 to TRBJ2-7; TRBD2 might be the D (6 bases). CDR1 KGHSH and CDR2 LQKENI come from the germline V gene. The CDR3 extends over 14 amino acids. The V and J ends lost 3 bases and 0 bases respectively, with 9 bases between them. CDR3 protein: CASSPAGSSYEQYF. CDR3 nucleotides: TGTGCCAGCTCACCCGCCGGGAGCTCCTACGAGCAGTACTTC.

J is TRBJ1-1 and V is TRBV12-3 or TRBV12-4, with 7 bases fitting TRBD1. This CDR3 spans 13 amino acids. The trim removed 6 bases at V and 5 bases at J, leaving 6 bases unmatched. In DNA form, the CDR3 reads TGTGCCAGCAGGTGGACGACAGGGACTGAAGCTTTCTTT. It yields the protein CASRWTTGTEAFF.

The chain recombines TRBV12-3 or TRBV12-4 with TRBJ1-1; D gene unclear. This CDR3 is 11 amino acids long. V gave up 6 bases and J gave up 5 bases, with 7 bases separating them. Written as DNA, the CDR3 is TGTGCCAGCAGGGCCAGAACTGAAGCTTTCTTT. As protein: CASRARTEAFF.

The CDR3: CASSLGAGGRTYEQYF. The CDR3 nucleotides are TGTGCCAGCAGCTTGGGGGCGGGGGGTCGAACCTACGAGCAGTACTTC. The chain joins TRBV5-4 to TRBJ2-7, with 8 nucleotides matching TRBD2. With V trimmed by 0 bases and J by 2 bases, 7 bases remained unmatched. The length of the CDR3 is 16 residues. Germline V gives CDR1 SGHNT, CDR2 YYREEE (reference sequence).

This clone appeared a few times. This chain connects TRBV9 to TRBJ2-3; TRBD2 aligns across 11 bases. V gave up 7 bases and J gave up 2 bases; unmatched junction bases: 6. CDR1 and CDR2 from the germline V gene are SGDLS and YYNGEE. CDR3 length: 15 residues. The CDR3 DNA sequence: TGTGCCAGCGGAAGACTAGCGGGGTTCACAGATACGCAGTATTTT. It yields the protein CASGRLAGFTDTQYF.

The chain joins TRBV2 to TRBJ1-5; 7 bases fit TRBD1. In germline, CDR1 is SNHLY, CDR2 FYNNEI. The trim removed 4 bases at V and 4 bases at J, leaving 7 bases unmatched. CDR3 length: 15 residues. Here the CDR3 reads CASSVGTASNQPQHF. In DNA form, the CDR3 reads TGTGCCAGCAGTGTGGGGACAGCGAGTAATCAGCCCCAGCATTTT. The full variable domain, completed using reference TRBV2 and TRBJ1-5, is EPEVTQTPSHQVTQMGQEVILRCVPISNHLYFYWYRQILGQKVEFLVSFYNNEISEKSEIFDDQFSVERPDGSNFTLKIRSTKLEDSAMYFCASSVGTASNQPQHFGDGTRLSIL.

The chain employs TRBV27 and TRBJ2-7; perhaps TRBD2 as D (6 bases). This CDR3 contains 13 residues. Germline V gene sequence: CDR1 MNHEY, CDR2 SMNVEV (reference sequence). V was pared by 2 bases and J by 5 bases, with 10 bases between. As DNA, the CDR3 is TGTGCCAGCAGTTTAGCGGGGCTCGACGAGCAGTACTTC. Encoded protein: CASSLAGLDEQYF.

V is TRBV5-1 and J is TRBJ2-3, with D maybe TRBD2 (6 bases). Germline lookup yields CDR1 SGHRS and CDR2 YFSETQ. The CDR3 loop spans 13 amino acids. V was clipped by 4 bases and J by 4 bases, with 10 bases between them. The CDR3 DNA sequence: TGCGCCAGCAGCGTGGAGGGGCCAGATACGCAGTATTTT. Translated, it gives CASSVEGPDTQYF.

Written as DNA, the CDR3 is TGTGCCAGCAGTCTAGGACAGGGAAGTTTCTACGAGCAGTACTTC. Its protein product is CASSLGQGSFYEQYF. V and J are TRBV28 and TRBJ2-7; 8 nucleotides line up with TRBD1. V lost 5 bases, J lost 3 bases, and 9 bases stayed unmatched. Germline V gives CDR1 MDHEN, CDR2 SYDVKM. The CDR3 contains 15 residues.